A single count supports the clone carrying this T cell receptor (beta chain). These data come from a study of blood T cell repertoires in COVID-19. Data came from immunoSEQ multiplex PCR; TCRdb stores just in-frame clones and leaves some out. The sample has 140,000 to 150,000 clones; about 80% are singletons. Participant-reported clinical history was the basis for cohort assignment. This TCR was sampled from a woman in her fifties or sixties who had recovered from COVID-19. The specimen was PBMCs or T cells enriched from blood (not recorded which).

This CDR3 is CASSQDISQGITFF. The CDR3 nucleotides are TGTGCCAGCAGCCAAGATATTTCACAGGGTATAACTTTCTTT. The chain has TRBV3-1 (or the pseudogene TRBV3-2) and TRBJ1-1; perhaps TRBD1 as D (6 bases). The ends were cut back, 0 bases at V and 12 bases at J, with 17 bases in the middle. CDR1 and CDR2 (germline): LGHDT, YNNKEL (reference sequence). CDR3 length: 14 residues.